A single sample is the source of the 29 T cell receptor beta chains below, sequenced in a study of identical twins. TCRdb recomputed calls from the 5' RACE reads with MiXCR, one row per CDR3 protein. The profile covers 300,000 to 400,000 distinct CDR3 sequences, with around 9.7% appearing a single time and 7.5% to 9.5% taken by the ten largest. The sample consisted of naive T cells sorted from blood. These receptors were collected from a woman aged 45-59 years in good health.

This clonotype appeared many times. The V and J genes are TRBV5-1 and TRBJ2-7; either TRBD1 or TRBD2 may fit D (6 bases each). Germline assignment: CDR1 SGHRS and CDR2 YFSETQ. V was pared by 5 bases and J by 6 bases, with 18 bases between. The CDR3 runs 14 residues. CDR3 nucleotides: TGCGCCAGCAGTATTCGGGGGCAGGAGGGCGAGCAGTACGTC. Encoded protein: CASSIRGQEGEQYV.

Only a few counts were recorded for this clonotype. This sequence joins TRBV10-2 and TRBJ1-1, with 9 bases aligning to TRBD1. The V segment lost 2 bases and the J segment 6 bases; nucleotides outside the gene matches: 4. This CDR3 has 14 amino acids. CDR1 is WSHSY and CDR2 is SAAADI in the germline V gene. The CDR3 DNA is TGCGCCAGCAGTGAGACAGGGGGCAGAGCTGAAGCTTTCTTT. It yields the protein CASSETGGRAEAFF.

Ten or more counts support this clonotype. This rearrangement joins TRBV5-1 to TRBJ2-1; 14 nucleotides line up with TRBD2. Germline V lookup: CDR1 SGHRS, CDR2 YFSETQ. J gave up 9 bases and V 4 bases, and 9 bases lay outside the gene matches. CDR3 length: 16 amino acids. Here the CDR3 DNA reads TGCGCCAGCAGCCTAGAGGGACTAGCGGGAGTAGGTGAGCAGTTCTTC. Amino acids: CASSLEGLAGVGEQFF.

The chain couples TRBV29-1 to TRBJ2-5; 7 bases agree with TRBD1. Germline CDR1 is SQVTM and CDR2 is ANQGSEA. V lost 7 bases, J lost 2 bases, and 10 bases stayed unmatched. This CDR3 spans 14 amino acids. CDR3 sequence: CSGERKGAQETQYF. CDR3 sequence (DNA): TGCAGCGGGGAACGAAAGGGGGCTCAAGAGACCCAGTACTTC.

The V gene is TRBV20-1, the J gene TRBJ2-2, with unresolved D. In germline, CDR1 is DFQATT, CDR2 SNEGSKA (reference sequence). Trimming pared 0 bases from V and 7 bases from J, leaving 15 bases between. CDR3 size: 15 residues. The CDR3, as DNA: TGCAGTGCTAGAGATCCCCGTAGTCCCTTCGGGGAGCTGTTTTTT. It encodes CSARDPRSPFGELFF.

The gene calls are TRBV2 and TRBJ2-3, with TRBD2 matching over 7 bases. CDR1 SNHLY and CDR2 FYNNEI come from the germline V gene. V was clipped by 8 bases and J by 1 base; unmatched bases: 6. The CDR3 covers 14 residues. The CDR3, as DNA: TGTGCCAGCGTGGGGGGACTACGCACAGATACGCAGTATTTT. Encoded protein: CASVGGLRTDTQYF.

This clonotype was recorded a few times. The chain links TRBV27 to TRBJ2-7; tentatively, D is TRBD1 (5 bases). Looked up from germline, CDR1 is MNHEY and CDR2 is SMNVEV (reference sequence). The CDR3 consists of 15 residues. The V end lost 1 base, the J end lost 5 bases, and 15 bases lay between the germline ends. CDR3 amino acids: CASSLLKGPVDEQYF. In nucleotides, the CDR3 is TGTGCCAGCAGTTTATTGAAGGGGCCCGTGGACGAGCAGTACTTC.

The V and J genes are TRBV20-1 and TRBJ2-5; TRBD2 matches at 10 bases. The CDR3 is 16 amino acids. The germline V gene encodes CDR1 DFQATT and CDR2 SNEGSKA (reference sequence). Trimming took 6 bases from V and 0 from J; bases not matched to a gene: 10. CDR3 nucleotide sequence: TGCAGTGCAGGGACTAGCGCTGTATTAGACCAAGAGACCCAGTACTTC. It yields the protein CSAGTSAVLDQETQYF.

In this sample, this clonotype turned up many times. The chain is built from TRBV29-1 and TRBJ2-5; 10 bases agree with TRBD2. The CDR3 has 14 residues. Germline V gives CDR1 SQVTM, CDR2 ANQGSEA. V shed 4 bases, J shed 1 base, and the junction held 3 bases outside the gene matches. The CDR3 region has the DNA TGCAGCGTTGTACTAGCGGGACTCCAAGAGACCCAGTACTTC. It specifies CSVVLAGLQETQYF.

In its sample, this clonotype was seen a few times. The chain joins TRBV12-3 or TRBV12-4 to TRBJ2-2; D is ambiguous. V was clipped by 4 bases and J by 1 base, with 7 bases between them. The CDR3 is 14 residues long. CDR3 in DNA: TGTGCCAGCAGTTCGTACAAGAACACCGGGGAGCTGTTTTTT. Residues: CASSSYKNTGELFF.

The chain recombines TRBV3-1 with TRBJ2-2, with D unresolved. The CDR3 is 12 amino acids. Deletions cut 7 bases from V and 6 bases from J, with 9 bases between. Germline V CDR1 and CDR2: LGHDT, YNNKEL (reference sequence). This CDR3 is CASTYRPGELFF. CDR3 DNA: TGTGCCAGCACCTATAGACCCGGGGAGCTGTTTTTT.

This sequence joins TRBV25-1 and TRBJ2-5, with D uncertain. The CDR3 is 14 residues long. V was clipped by 3 bases and J by 5 bases, with 13 bases between them. In germline, CDR1 is MGHDK, CDR2 SYGVNS. This CDR3 is CASSDGLRLETQYF. DNA for the CDR3: TGTGCCAGCAGTGATGGGTTGCGTTTGGAGACCCAGTACTTC.

V and J are TRBV25-1 and TRBJ1-3; no clear D gene. CDR3 length equals 15 residues. CDR1 and CDR2 from the germline V gene are MGHDK and SYGVNS. Trimming cost V 6 bases and J 2 bases, with 14 bases left between them. The CDR3 sequence: CASSPPGGPGNTIYF. CDR3 DNA: TGTGCCAGCAGCCCCCCCGGTGGGCCTGGAAACACCATATATTTT. The variable domain in full, with the rest retrieved from reference TRBV25-1 and TRBJ1-3, is EADIYQTPRYLVIGTGKKITLECSQTMGHDKMYWYQQDPGMELHLIHYSYGVNSTEKGDLSSESTVSRIRTEHFPLTLESARPSHTSQYLCASSPPGGPGNTIYFGEGSWLTVV.

This chain links TRBV11-2 with TRBJ1-1; D gene unclear. The CDR3 length is 14 residues. Germline CDR1 and CDR2: SGHAT and FQNNGV. V lost 7 bases and J lost 1, with 13 bases in between. The CDR3 sequence is CASTPPPANTEAFF. In DNA form, the CDR3 reads TGTGCCAGCACCCCACCCCCCGCGAACACTGAAGCTTTCTTT.

On this clonotype: Given a much more abundant clone one base away, this may be a read error. This sequence joins TRBV25-1 and TRBJ1-1; D not certain. Trimming stripped 2 bases from V and 12 bases from J, with 7 bases between. The CDR3 is 10 amino acids. In germline, CDR1 is MGHDK, CDR2 SYGVNS. This CDR3 is CASSEEGTFF. DNA for the CDR3: TGTGCCAGCAGTGAAGAGGGAACTTTCTTT.

This clonotype was seen more than once but under ten times. The chain uses TRBV7-9 and TRBJ2-2; no clear D gene. V was cut by 3 bases and J by 3 bases, with 8 bases left in between. The length of the CDR3 is 14 residues. Germline lookup yields CDR1 SEHNR and CDR2 FQNEAQ (reference sequence). CDR3 sequence reads: CASSFVADTGELFF. CDR3 coding DNA: TGTGCCAGCAGCTTCGTTGCTGACACCGGGGAGCTGTTTTTT.

This clonotype was counted many times. This chain connects TRBV7-9 to TRBJ2-2; D uncertain. Germline-derived CDR1 and CDR2 are SEHNR and FQNEAQ (reference sequence). The CDR3 is made up of 13 amino acids. The CDR3 DNA sequence: TGTGCAAGCGAAGGCAGTCACACCGGGGAGCTGTTTTTT. Translated: CASEGSHTGELFF.

The V and J genes are TRBV15 and TRBJ2-2; 8 bases fit TRBD2. Germline V gene data show CDR1 as LNHNV and CDR2 as YYDKDF (reference sequence). The CDR3 loop spans 16 amino acids. V shed 0 bases and J 7 bases; nucleotides not matched to a gene: 7. The CDR3 DNA reads TGTGCCACCAGCAGAGATGGAGGTAGCGGGAACGGGGAGCTGTTTTTT. It is translated as CATSRDGGSGNGELFF.

The chain uses TRBV20-1 and TRBJ1-1; D remains unclear. The CDR3 covers 13 residues. CDR1 DFQATT and CDR2 SNEGSKA come from the germline V gene (reference sequence). V lost 6 bases and J lost 4, with 15 bases in between. For the CDR3, the DNA is TGCAGTGCCCCATCGGGTATTGGCACTGAAGCTTTCTTT. It is translated as CSAPSGIGTEAFF.

In its sample, this clonotype was seen a few times. The chain links TRBV20-1 to TRBJ1-1; no firm D call. CDR3 length: 17 amino acids. CDR1 is DFQATT, CDR2 SNEGSKA, per germline (reference sequence). Trimming left V 4 bases short and J 2 bases short, with 23 bases between. The CDR3 sequence: CSATVLSITAANTEAFF. The CDR3 nucleotides are TGCAGTGCTACGGTATTGTCCATTACAGCCGCCAACACTGAAGCTTTCTTT.

This clonotype has a count of ten or more. The chain uses TRBV5-1 and TRBJ2-1; weak D call: TRBD2 (5 bases). The V gene lost 3 bases and the J gene lost 0 bases, with 13 bases spanning the gap. This CDR3 is 16 amino acids long. Germline CDR1 reads SGHRS; CDR2 reads YFSETQ. CDR3 sequence reads: CASSSEGASSYNEQFF. The CDR3 nucleotides read TGCGCCAGCAGCTCCGAGGGAGCTAGCTCCTACAATGAGCAGTTCTTC.

This clonotype appeared a few times. This chain uses TRBV20-1 with TRBJ2-7, with D perhaps matching TRBD2 (6 bases). This CDR3 comprises 15 residues. Germline V gene data show CDR1 as DFQATT and CDR2 as SNEGSKA (reference sequence). Trimming took off 5 bases at V and 3 bases at J, with 20 bases between the two ends. CDR3 residues: CSAGRDSQRGYEQYF. DNA for the CDR3: TGCAGTGCTGGGCGGGACTCTCAAAGGGGCTACGAGCAGTACTTC.

V usage is TRBV6-5 and J usage is TRBJ2-2; TRBD2 agrees at 12 bases. J lost 4 bases, V lost 9 bases, and 3 bases had no gene match. Germline V gene lookup returns CDR1 MNHEY and CDR2 SVGAGI. CDR3 length: 14 amino acids. DNA of the CDR3: TGTGCCAGTCTAGCGGGAGGGGTCACCGGGGAGCTGTTTTTT. It yields the protein CASLAGGVTGELFF.

The CDR3 region has the DNA TGTGCCAGCTCACCAGGTAGTAAAGCCTACGAGCAGTACTTC. Its protein product is CASSPGSKAYEQYF. The V and J genes are TRBV18 and TRBJ2-7, with no clear D. Germline loops: CDR1 KGHSH, CDR2 LQKENI. The CDR3 is 14 residues long. Trimming stripped 2 bases from V and 2 bases from J, with 10 bases between. Supplemented by reference TRBV18 and TRBJ2-7, the full variable domain reads NAGVMQNPRHLVRRRGQEARLRCSPMKGHSHVYWYRQLPEEGLKFMVYLQKENIIDESGMPKERFSAEFPKEGPSILRIQQVVRGDSAAYFCASSPGSKAYEQYFGPGTRLTVT.

Only a few counts were recorded for this clonotype. The chain couples TRBV27 to TRBJ2-7; D gene unclear. V gave up 10 bases and J gave up 7 bases, with 20 bases separating them. Germline V CDR1 and CDR2: MNHEY, SMNVEV (reference sequence). The CDR3 consists of 13 residues. CDR3 coding DNA: TGTGCCATCAACCAGGTGCCGGAGTTGGAGCAGTACGTC. It codes for CAINQVPELEQYV.

At least ten counts were recorded for this clonotype. CDR3 residues: CASSSWDRKNEQYF. The CDR3 DNA sequence: TGTGCCAGCAGTTCATGGGACAGGAAAAACGAGCAGTACTTC. The chain couples TRBV12-3 or TRBV12-4 to TRBJ2-7, with TRBD1 identical over 8 bases. The CDR3 totals 14 residues. V lost 4 bases, J lost 5 bases, and 7 bases stayed unmatched.

The sample holds a few counts of this clonotype. At one of its ends the junction is not consistent with the germline gene, which may arise from a read error. The CDR3 DNA reads TGTGCTAGCAGCTTAGCAATATGGGAGACCCAGTACTTC. As protein: CASSLAIWETQYF. The chain has TRBV7-7 and TRBJ2-5; no definite D call. Germline values: CDR1 SSHAT, CDR2 FNYEAQ (reference sequence). This CDR3 contains 13 residues.

In this sample, this clonotype turned up a few times. CDR3 bases: TGTGCCAGCGGAACGATCCTTGGGGAGACCCAGTACTTC. It translates to CASGTILGETQYF. The rearrangement joins TRBV12-3 or TRBV12-4 to TRBJ2-5; D is undetermined. V lost 8 bases, J lost 5 bases, and 15 bases lay in between. The CDR3 is 13 residues long.

This chain joins TRBV12-3 or TRBV12-4 and TRBJ1-2, with a weak D call TRBD1 (6 bases). Trimming cost V 5 bases and J 8 bases, with 15 bases left between them. This CDR3 is built from 13 residues. This CDR3 reads CASSPSTGMGYTF. The CDR3, as DNA: TGTGCCAGCAGTCCCTCCACAGGGATGGGCTACACCTTC.